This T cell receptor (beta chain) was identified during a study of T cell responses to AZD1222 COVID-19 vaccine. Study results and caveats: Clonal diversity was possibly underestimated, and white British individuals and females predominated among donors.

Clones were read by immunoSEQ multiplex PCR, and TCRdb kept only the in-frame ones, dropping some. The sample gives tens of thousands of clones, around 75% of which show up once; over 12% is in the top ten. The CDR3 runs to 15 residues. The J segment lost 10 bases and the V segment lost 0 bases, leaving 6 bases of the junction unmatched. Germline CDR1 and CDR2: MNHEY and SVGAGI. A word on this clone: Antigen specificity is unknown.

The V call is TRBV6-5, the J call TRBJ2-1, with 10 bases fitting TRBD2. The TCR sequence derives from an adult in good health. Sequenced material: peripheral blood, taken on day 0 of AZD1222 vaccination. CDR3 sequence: CASSYSSGGAWEQFF. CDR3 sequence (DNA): TGTGCCAGCAGTTACTCGAGCGGGGGGGCCTGGGAGCAGTTCTTC.